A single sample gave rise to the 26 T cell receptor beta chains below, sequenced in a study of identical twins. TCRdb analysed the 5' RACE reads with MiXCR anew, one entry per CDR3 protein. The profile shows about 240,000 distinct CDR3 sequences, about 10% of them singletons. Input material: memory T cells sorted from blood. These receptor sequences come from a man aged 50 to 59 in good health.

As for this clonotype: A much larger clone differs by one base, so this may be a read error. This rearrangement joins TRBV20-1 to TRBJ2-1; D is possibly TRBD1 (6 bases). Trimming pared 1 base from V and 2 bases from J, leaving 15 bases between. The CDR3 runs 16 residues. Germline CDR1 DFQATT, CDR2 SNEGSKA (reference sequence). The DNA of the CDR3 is TGCAGTGCTAGAGGCCCCGGCAGGGGCCCCTACAATGAGCAGTTCTTC. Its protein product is CSARGPGRGPYNEQFF.

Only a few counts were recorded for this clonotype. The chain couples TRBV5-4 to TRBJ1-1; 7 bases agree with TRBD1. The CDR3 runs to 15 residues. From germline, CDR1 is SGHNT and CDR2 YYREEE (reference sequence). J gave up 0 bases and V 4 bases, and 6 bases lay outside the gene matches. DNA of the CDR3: TGTGCCAGCAGCAGATCGGGACAGCTGAACACTGAAGCTTTCTTT. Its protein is CASSRSGQLNTEAFF. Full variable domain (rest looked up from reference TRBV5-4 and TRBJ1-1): ETGVTQSPTHLIKTRGQQVTLRCSSQSGHNTVSWYQQALGQGPQFIFQYYREEENGRGNFPPRFSGLQFPNYSSELNVNALELDDSALYLCASSRSGQLNTEAFFGQGTRLTVV.

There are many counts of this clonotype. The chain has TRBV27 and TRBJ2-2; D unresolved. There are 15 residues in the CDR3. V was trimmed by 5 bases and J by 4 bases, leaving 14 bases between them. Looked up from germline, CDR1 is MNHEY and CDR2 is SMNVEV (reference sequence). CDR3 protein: CASSALSGSTGELFF. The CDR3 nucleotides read TGTGCCAGCAGTGCCCTGTCAGGCAGCACCGGGGAGCTGTTTTTT.

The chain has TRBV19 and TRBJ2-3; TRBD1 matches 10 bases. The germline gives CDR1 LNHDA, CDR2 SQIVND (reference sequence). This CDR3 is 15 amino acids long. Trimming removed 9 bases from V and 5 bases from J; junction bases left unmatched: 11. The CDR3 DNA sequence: TGTGCCAGCCTAAACCGGGACAGGGGTGGAGATACGCAGTATTTT. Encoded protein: CASLNRDRGGDTQYF.

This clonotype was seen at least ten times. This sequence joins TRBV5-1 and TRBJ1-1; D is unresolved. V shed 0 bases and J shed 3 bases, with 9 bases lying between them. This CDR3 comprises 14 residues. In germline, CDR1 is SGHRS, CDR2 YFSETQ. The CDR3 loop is CASSLGWGDTEAFF. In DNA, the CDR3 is TGCGCCAGCAGCTTGGGCTGGGGAGACACTGAAGCTTTCTTT.

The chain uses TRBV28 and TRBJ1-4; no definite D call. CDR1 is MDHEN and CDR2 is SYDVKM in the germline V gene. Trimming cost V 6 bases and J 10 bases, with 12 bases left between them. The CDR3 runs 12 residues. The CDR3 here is CASSLSEGKLFF. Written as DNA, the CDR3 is TGTGCCAGCAGCCTCTCGGAGGGAAAACTGTTTTTT. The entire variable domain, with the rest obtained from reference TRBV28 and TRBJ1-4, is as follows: DVKVTQSSRYLVKRTGEKVFLECVQDMDHENMFWYRQDPGLGLRLIYFSYDVKMKEKGDIPEGYSVSREKKERFSLILESASTNQTSMYLCASSLSEGKLFFGSGTQLSVL.

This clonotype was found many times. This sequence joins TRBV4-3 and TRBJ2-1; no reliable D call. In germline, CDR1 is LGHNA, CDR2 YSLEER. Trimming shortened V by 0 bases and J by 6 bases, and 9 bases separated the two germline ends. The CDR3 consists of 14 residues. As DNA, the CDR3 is TGCGCCAGCAGCCAAGAAAGGTGGGGCAATGAGCAGTTCTTC. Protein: CASSQERWGNEQFF.

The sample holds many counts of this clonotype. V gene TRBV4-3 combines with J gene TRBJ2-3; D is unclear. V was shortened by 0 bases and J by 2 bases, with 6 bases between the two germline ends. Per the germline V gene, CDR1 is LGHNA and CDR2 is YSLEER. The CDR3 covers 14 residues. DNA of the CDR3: TGCGCCAGCAGCCAAGACACCTACACAGATACGCAGTATTTT. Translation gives CASSQDTYTDTQYF.

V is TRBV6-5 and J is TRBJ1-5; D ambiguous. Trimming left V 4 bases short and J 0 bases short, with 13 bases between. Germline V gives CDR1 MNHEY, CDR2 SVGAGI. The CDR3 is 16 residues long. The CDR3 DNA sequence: TGTGCCAGCAGTTCGGGGAAGTCATATAGCAATCAGCCCCAGCATTTT. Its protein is CASSSGKSYSNQPQHF.

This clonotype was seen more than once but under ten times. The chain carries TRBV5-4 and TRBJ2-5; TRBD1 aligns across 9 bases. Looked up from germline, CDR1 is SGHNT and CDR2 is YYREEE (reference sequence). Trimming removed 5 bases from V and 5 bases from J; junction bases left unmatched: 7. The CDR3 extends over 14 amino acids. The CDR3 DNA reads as TGTGCCAGCAGACAGACAGGGGGAGGCGAGACCCAGTACTTC. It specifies CASRQTGGGETQYF.

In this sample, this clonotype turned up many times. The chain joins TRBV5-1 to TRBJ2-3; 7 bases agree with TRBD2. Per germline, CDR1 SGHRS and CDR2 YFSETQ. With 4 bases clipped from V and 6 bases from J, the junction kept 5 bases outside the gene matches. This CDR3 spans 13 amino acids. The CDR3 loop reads CASSPSGGDTQYF. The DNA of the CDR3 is TGCGCCAGCAGCCCTAGCGGTGGGGATACGCAGTATTTT.

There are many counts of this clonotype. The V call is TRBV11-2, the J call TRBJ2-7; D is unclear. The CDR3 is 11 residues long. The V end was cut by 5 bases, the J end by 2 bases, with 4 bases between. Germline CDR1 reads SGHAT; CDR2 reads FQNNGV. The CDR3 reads CASSTAYEQYF. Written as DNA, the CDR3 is TGTGCCAGCAGCACCGCCTACGAGCAGTACTTC.

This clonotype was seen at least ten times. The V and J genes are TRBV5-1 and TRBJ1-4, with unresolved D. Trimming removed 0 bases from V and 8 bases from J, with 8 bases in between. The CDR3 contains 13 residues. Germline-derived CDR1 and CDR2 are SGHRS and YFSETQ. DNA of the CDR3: TGCGCCAGCAGCTTGGATCCCAGGGAAAAACTGTTTTTT. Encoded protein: CASSLDPREKLFF. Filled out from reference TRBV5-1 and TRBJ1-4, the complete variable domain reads KAGVTQTPRYLIKTRGQQVTLSCSPISGHRSVSWYQQTPGQGLQFLFEYFSETQRNKGNFPGRFSGRQFSNSRSEMNVSTLELGDSALYLCASSLDPREKLFFGSGTQLSVL.

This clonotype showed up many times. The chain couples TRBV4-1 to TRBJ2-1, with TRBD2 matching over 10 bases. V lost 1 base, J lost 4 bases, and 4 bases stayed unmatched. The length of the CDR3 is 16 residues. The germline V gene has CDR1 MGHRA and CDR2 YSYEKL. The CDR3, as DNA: TGCGCCAGCAGCCAAGGGACTAGCGGAGGATACAATGAGCAGTTCTTC. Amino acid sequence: CASSQGTSGGYNEQFF.

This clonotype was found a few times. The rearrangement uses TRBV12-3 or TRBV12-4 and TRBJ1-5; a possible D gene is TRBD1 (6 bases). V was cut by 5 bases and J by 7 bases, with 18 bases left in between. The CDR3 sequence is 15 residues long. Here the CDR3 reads CASSMYRDGGQPQHF. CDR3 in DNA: TGTGCCAGCAGTATGTACAGGGACGGTGGCCAGCCCCAGCATTTT.

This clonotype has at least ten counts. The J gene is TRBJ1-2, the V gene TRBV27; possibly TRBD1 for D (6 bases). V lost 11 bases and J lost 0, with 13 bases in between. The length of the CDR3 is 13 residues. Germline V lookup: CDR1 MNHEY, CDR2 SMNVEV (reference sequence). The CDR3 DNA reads TGTGCCCTGAGGGGGGGGTCTAACTATGGCTACACCTTC. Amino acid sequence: CALRGGSNYGYTF.

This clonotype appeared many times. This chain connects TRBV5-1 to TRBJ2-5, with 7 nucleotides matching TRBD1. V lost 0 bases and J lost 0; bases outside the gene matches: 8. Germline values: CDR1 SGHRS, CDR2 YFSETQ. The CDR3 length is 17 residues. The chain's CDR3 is CASSLDRGPGYQETQYF. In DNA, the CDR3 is TGCGCCAGCAGCTTGGACAGGGGCCCTGGATACCAAGAGACCCAGTACTTC.

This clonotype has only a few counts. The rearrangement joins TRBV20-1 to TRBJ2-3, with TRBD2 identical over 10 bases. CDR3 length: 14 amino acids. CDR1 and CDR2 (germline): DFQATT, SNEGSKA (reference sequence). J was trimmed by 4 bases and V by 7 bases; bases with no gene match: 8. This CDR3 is CSVPLAGVPDTQYF. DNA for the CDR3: TGCAGTGTGCCCCTAGCGGGAGTTCCAGATACGCAGTATTTT.

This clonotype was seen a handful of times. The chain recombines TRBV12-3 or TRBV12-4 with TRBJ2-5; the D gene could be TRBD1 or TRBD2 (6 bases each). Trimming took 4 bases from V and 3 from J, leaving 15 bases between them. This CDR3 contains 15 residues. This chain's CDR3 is CASSSPWGAKETQYF. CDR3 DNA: TGTGCCAGCAGTTCGCCTTGGGGGGCGAAAGAGACCCAGTACTTC.

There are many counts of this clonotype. CDR3 sequence reads: CASSGTGTRNQPQHF. The CDR3 DNA follows: TGTGCCAGCAGCGGGACCGGGACACGTAATCAGCCCCAGCATTTT. V is TRBV5-8 and J is TRBJ1-5, with D possibly matching TRBD1 (6 bases). The CDR3 totals 15 residues. Trimming left V 4 bases short and J 4 bases short, with 15 bases between. Per the germline V gene, CDR1 is SGHTS and CDR2 is YDEGEE.

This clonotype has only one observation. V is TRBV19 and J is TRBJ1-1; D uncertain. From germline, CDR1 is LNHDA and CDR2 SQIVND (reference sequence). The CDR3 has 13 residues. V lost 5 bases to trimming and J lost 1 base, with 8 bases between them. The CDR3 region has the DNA TGTGCCAGTAGTTTTTACAGGAACACTGAAGCTTTCTTT. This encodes CASSFYRNTEAFF.

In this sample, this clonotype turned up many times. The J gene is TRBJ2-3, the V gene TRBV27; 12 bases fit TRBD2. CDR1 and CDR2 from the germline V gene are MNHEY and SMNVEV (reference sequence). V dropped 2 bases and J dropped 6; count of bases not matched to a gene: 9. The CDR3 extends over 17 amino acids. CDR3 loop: CASSLLASGGAGDTQYF. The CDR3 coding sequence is TGTGCCAGCAGTTTACTGGCTAGCGGGGGGGCGGGGGATACGCAGTATTTT.

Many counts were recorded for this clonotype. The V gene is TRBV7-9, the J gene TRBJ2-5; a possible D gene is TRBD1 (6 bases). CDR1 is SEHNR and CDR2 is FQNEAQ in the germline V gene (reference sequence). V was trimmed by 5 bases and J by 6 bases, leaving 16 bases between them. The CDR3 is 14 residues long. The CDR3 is CASSGTGLGKTQYF. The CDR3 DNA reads TGTGCCAGCAGCGGTACAGGGCTAGGGAAGACCCAGTACTTC.

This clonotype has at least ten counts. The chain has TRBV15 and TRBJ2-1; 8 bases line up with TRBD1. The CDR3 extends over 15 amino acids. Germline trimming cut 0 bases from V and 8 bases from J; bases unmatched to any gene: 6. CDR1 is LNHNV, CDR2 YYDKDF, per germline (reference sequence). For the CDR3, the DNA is TGTGCCACCAGCAGAGATCGGACAGGGAAATATGAGCAGTTCTTC. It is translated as CATSRDRTGKYEQFF.

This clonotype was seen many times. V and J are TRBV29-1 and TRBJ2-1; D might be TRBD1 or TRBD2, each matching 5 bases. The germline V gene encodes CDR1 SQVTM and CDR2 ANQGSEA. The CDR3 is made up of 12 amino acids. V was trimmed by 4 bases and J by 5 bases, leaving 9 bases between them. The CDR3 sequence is CSVARGNNEQFF. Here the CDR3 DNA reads TGCAGCGTTGCGAGGGGAAACAATGAGCAGTTCTTC.

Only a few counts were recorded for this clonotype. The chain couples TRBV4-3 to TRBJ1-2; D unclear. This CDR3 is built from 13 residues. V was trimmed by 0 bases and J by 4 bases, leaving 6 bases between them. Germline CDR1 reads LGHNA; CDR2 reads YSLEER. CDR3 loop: CASSQDRRYGYTF. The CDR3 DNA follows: TGCGCCAGCAGCCAAGATAGGCGCTATGGCTACACCTTC.